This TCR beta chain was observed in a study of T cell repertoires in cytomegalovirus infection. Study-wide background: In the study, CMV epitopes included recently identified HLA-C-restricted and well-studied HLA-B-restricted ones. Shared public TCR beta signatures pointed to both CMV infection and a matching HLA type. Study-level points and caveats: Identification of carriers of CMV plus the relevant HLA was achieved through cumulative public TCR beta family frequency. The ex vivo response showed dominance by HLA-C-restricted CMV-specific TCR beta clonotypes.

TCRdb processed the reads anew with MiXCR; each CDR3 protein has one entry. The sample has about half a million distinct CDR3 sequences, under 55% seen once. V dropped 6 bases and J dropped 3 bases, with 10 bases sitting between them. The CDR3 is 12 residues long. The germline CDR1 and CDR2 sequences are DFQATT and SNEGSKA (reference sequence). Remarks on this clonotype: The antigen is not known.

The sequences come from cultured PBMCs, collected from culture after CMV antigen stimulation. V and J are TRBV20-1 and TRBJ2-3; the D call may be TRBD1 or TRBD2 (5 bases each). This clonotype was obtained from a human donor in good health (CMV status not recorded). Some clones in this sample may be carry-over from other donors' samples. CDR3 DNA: TGCAGTGCACCCGAGGGGACAGATACGCAGTATTTT. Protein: CSAPEGTDTQYF.